The rows below give T cell receptor beta chains drawn from one sample of a study of Tregs in tolerant kidney transplant recipients. Data came from immunoSEQ multiplex PCR; TCRdb stores just in-frame clones and leaves some out. The sample consists of about 110,000 clones, 90% of them appearing once. Sequencing was performed on CD4+ T cells from blood, taken before the transplant. Receptors originate from a human donor who received a combined kidney and bone marrow transplant. Both conserved end residues are part of each CDR3. A D gene is named only where the DNA matches it firmly. For some rows the clone size is stated as once, few or many, or as a class when expanded; others skip it.

clone_size	j_call	d_call	cdr3_length	v_call	cdr3_nt	cdr3_aa
.	TRBJ2-1	TRBD1	16	TRBV7-6	TGTGCCAGCAGCTTAATGGGACAGGGGGCCAACAATGAGCAGTTCTTC	CASSLMGQGANNEQFF
.	TRBJ1-3	TRBD1	17	TRBV5-6	TGTGCCAGCAGCCGCCTTTTTGGGGACAGAACTGGAAACACCATATATTTT	CASSRLFGDRTGNTIYF
.	TRBJ1-4	.	17	TRBV15	TGTGCCACCAGCAGAGACTCACACTCAGGGGCCCACGAAAAACTGTTTTTT	CATSRDSHSGAHEKLFF
.	TRBJ2-1	TRBD1	15	TRBV11-2	TGTGCCAGCAGGCAGGACAGGGGGCGGTCCGATGAGCAGTTCTTC	CASRQDRGRSDEQFF
once	TRBJ2-3	TRBD2	17	TRBV28	TGTGCCAGCAGTCCCTCGTCACTAGCGGGATCTGCAGATACGCAGTATTTT	CASSPSSLAGSADTQYF
once	TRBJ2-1	.	15	TRBV9	TGTGCCAGCAGCGTCGAACCCGGGGTTAGCAATGAGCAGTTCTTC	CASSVEPGVSNEQFF
few	TRBJ2-3	.	13	TRBV4-2	TGTGCCAGCAGCCAACCGGGGGAAGATACGCAGTATTTT	CASSQPGEDTQYF
.	TRBJ2-7	TRBD1	15	TRBV28	TGTGCCAGCAGGCGAACCGGGACAGGTGTCTACGAGCAGTACTTC	CASRRTGTGVYEQYF
.	TRBJ2-7	.	12	TRBV10-3	TGTGCCATCAGTGAGTTCGGGTACGAGCAGTACTTC	CAISEFGYEQYF
.	TRBJ2-3	TRBD1	16	TRBV5-4	TGTGCCAGCAGCATACCTCCGGGACAGGGTGCAGATACGCAGTATTTT	CASSIPPGQGADTQYF
.	TRBJ2-7	TRBD1	20	TRBV7-8	TGTGCCAGCAGCCCCGGACAGGTTAGGACCCTTTACCCTGGCTCCTACGAGCAGTACTTC	CASSPGQVRTLYPGSYEQYF
once	TRBJ1-4	.	16	TRBV2	TGTGCCAGCAGGGTATCTCGACAGGTAGCTAATGAAAAACTGTTTTTT	CASRVSRQVANEKLFF
.	TRBJ2-2	TRBD2	15	TRBV2	TGTGCCAGCAGTAAAGCGGGGCGGAGAGCCGGGGAGCTGTTTTTT	CASSKAGRRAGELFF
.	TRBJ1-2	.	13	TRBV6-5	TGTGCCAGCAGTTATTTCGAAGGAGGCGGCTACACCTTC	CASSYFEGGGYTF
.	TRBJ1-1	TRBD1	17	TRBV28	TGTGCCAGCAGTTCTACCGCCGGGACAGGGGCTAACACTGAAGCTTTCTTT	CASSSTAGTGANTEAFF
.	TRBJ2-7	.	11	TRBV6-5	TGTGCCACGAAGATAGTTGGCGAGCAGTACTTC	CATKIVGEQYF
.	TRBJ2-2	.	17	TRBV15	TGTGCCACCAGCAGGGGTATACAGGGTAATGGGGTCGGGGAGCTGTTTTTT	CATSRGIQGNGVGELFF
.	TRBJ1-4	.	15	TRBV19	TGTGCCAGTAGTGCCGTAAAGAAGCGGCCAGAAAAACTGTTTTTT	CASSAVKKRPEKLFF
.	TRBJ1-1	.	14	TRBV5-1	TGCGCCAGCAGCTTGGCCGGGGGGGAGACTGAAGCTTTCTTT	CASSLAGGETEAFF
.	TRBJ1-2	.	13	TRBV2	TGTGCCAGCAGTTCCCAGGGCGACTATGGCTACACCTTC	CASSSQGDYGYTF
.	TRBJ2-1	TRBD2	16	TRBV2	TGTGCCAGCAGCCGAGGACTAGCGGGGCCTCAGGATGAGCAGTTCTTC	CASSRGLAGPQDEQFF
once	TRBJ1-1	.	15	TRBV19	TGTGCCAGTAGCACACAGAAAAGGGGGAACACTGAAGCTTTCTTT	CASSTQKRGNTEAFF
.	TRBJ1-5	.	12	TRBV6-5	TGTGCCAGCGGACAGTTCAATCAGCCCCAGCATTTT	CASGQFNQPQHF
.	TRBJ1-2	TRBD1	18	TRBV29-1	TGCAGCGTTGCCCCAACGGGGACAGGGAGGGCAGTGGGCTATGGCTACACCTTC	CSVAPTGTGRAVGYGYTF
.	TRBJ2-1	TRBD2	17	TRBV4-2	TGTGCCAGCAGCCGGAGAAGCGGGGGGGCCGTATGGAATGAGCAGTTCTTC	CASSRRSGGAVWNEQFF
.	TRBJ2-1	.	15	TRBV28	TGTGCCAGCAGTTTGCGGAGGGGCACCTACAATGAGCAGTTCTTC	CASSLRRGTYNEQFF
.	TRBJ1-5	TRBD1	18	TRBV5-5	TGTGCCAGCAGCTTGGGGACAGGGCCCCCTAGTAGCAATCAGCCCCAGCATTTT	CASSLGTGPPSSNQPQHF
.	TRBJ1-2	TRBD1	14	TRBV5-4	TGTGCCAGCAGCTCGCCGGGACAGGGGGCTGGCTACACCTTC	CASSSPGQGAGYTF
.	TRBJ2-3	.	15	TRBV28	TGTGCCAGCAGTTTATTTGCTAGCGTCACAGATACGCAGTATTTT	CASSLFASVTDTQYF
.	TRBJ2-7	.	16	TRBV14	TGTGCCAGCAGCCAAGATACTCCAGGGATAGGGGGCGAGCAGTACTTC	CASSQDTPGIGGEQYF
.	TRBJ1-1	.	16	TRBV27	TGTGCCAGCAGTGCCATATCGCGGCGGTCGGGGGCTGAAGCTTTCTTT	CASSAISRRSGAEAFF
.	TRBJ2-1	.	12	TRBV6-5	TGTGCCAGCAGTTACCTGGAGGGGGAGCAGTTCTTC	CASSYLEGEQFF
.	TRBJ2-5	.	15	TRBV12-2	TGTGCAAGTCGCTTGTATCGGCAGGGCAAAGAGACCCAGTACTTC	CASRLYRQGKETQYF
once	TRBJ1-4	TRBD1	17	TRBV5-1	TGCGCCAGCAGCTTGCGGACAGGGGGGACAACTAATGAAAAACTGTTTTTT	CASSLRTGGTTNEKLFF
.	TRBJ1-2	.	17	TRBV9	TGTGCCAGCAGCACCCGCGCAGGGAGGGTGGGGAGCTATGGCTACACCTTC	CASSTRAGRVGSYGYTF
.	TRBJ2-3	.	13	TRBV2	TGTGCCAGCAGTGATCAAATCACAGATACGCAGTATTTT	CASSDQITDTQYF
once	TRBJ2-2	TRBD2	17	TRBV9	TGTGCCAGCAGCACTAGCGGGATGGGGAGTAGGACCGGGGAGCTGTTTTTT	CASSTSGMGSRTGELFF
.	TRBJ2-7	TRBD2	15	TRBV27	TGTGCCAGCAGTCGGGCGGGAGGGGGGCTCGGGGAGCAGTACTTC	CASSRAGGGLGEQYF
.	TRBJ2-2	TRBD2	15	TRBV10-3	TGTGCCACTGCCTTAGCGGGAGCCCGGACCGGGGAGCTGTTTTTT	CATALAGARTGELFF
.	TRBJ2-7	.	12	TRBV11-2	TGTGCCAGCAGCCCTAATAACTACGAGCAGTACTTC	CASSPNNYEQYF
.	TRBJ2-5	TRBD2	20	TRBV11-2	TGTGCCAGCAGCTTAGATTTGTCGCTAGCGGGAGGGCCTGGAGCCGAGACCCAGTACTTC	CASSLDLSLAGGPGAETQYF
.	TRBJ2-7	TRBD2	14	TRBV6-5	TGTGCCAGCACCTTAGCGGGAGGAACGGGCGAGCAGTACTTC	CASTLAGGTGEQYF
.	TRBJ1-2	.	15	TRBV5-4	TGTGCCAGCAGCAAAAATGGACTTTCCAACTATGGCTACACCTTC	CASSKNGLSNYGYTF
.	TRBJ2-5	.	15	TRBV7-2	TGTGCCAGCAGGTGGAGCGGGTCGACCCAAGAGACCCAGTACTTC	CASRWSGSTQETQYF
.	TRBJ2-1	TRBD2	17	TRBV5-1	TGCGCCAGCAGCTTGGCGGTTCTAGCGGGCCGCTACAATGAGCAGTTCTTC	CASSLAVLAGRYNEQFF
.	TRBJ2-7	.	15	TRBV4-1	TGCGCCAGCAGCCAAGGCCTAACTAGCTCCTACGAGCAGTACTTC	CASSQGLTSSYEQYF
.	TRBJ2-3	.	15	TRBV27	TGTGCCAGCAGTTTAGGAGCGGCTAGCACAGATACGCAGTATTTT	CASSLGAASTDTQYF
.	TRBJ1-2	.	15	TRBV11-2	TGTGCCAGCAGCTTAGGTGGGGGCACTAACTATGGCTACACCTTC	CASSLGGGTNYGYTF
.	TRBJ2-3	TRBD2	15	TRBV7-2	TGTGCCAGCAGCCCCGGGGGGTCGCTCACAGATACGCAGTATTTT	CASSPGGSLTDTQYF
.	TRBJ2-7	TRBD1	15	TRBV6-5	TGTGCCAGCAGTTACTCTGGCAGGGGGCGAAACGAGCAGTACTTC	CASSYSGRGRNEQYF
.	TRBJ1-4	.	16	TRBV4-1	TGCGCCAGCAGCCAGGGTCAGGGAAGAGGTAATGAAAAACTGTTTTTT	CASSQGQGRGNEKLFF
.	TRBJ2-7	TRBD2	11	TRBV28	TGTGCCAGCACTAGCGGCTACGAGCAGTACTTC	CASTSGYEQYF